Many counts were recorded for the clone carrying this T cell receptor (beta chain). What it binds is not known. Trimming removed 5 bases from V and 5 bases from J; junction bases left unmatched: 8. The CDR3 totals 14 residues. Germline CDR1 reads SGHTA; CDR2 reads FQGNSA. This entry is derived from a study of T cells in Graves' hyperthyroidism and ophthalmopathy. Regarding the study as a whole: Blood shared most expanded thyroid clonotypes above 0.001.

TCR beta CDR3 sequences were amplified from RNA transcripts. The primer set for the first-round RT-PCR of the TCR CDR3 was HTBI. MiXCR was run by TCRdb on the multiplex PCR reads, yielding one entry per CDR3 protein. The table has a few hundred thousand distinct CDR3 sequences, roughly 13% seen once. Together with thyroid ultrasound, orbital computed tomography, serum thyroxine and TRAb, clinical symptoms were used for diagnoses. Sequencing was carried out using blood. V is TRBV7-2 and J is TRBJ1-1, with 7 bases fitting TRBD1. This sequence originates from a woman between 18 and 30 years old with Graves' hyperthyroidism. CDR3 region: CASSQRQGRTEAFF. The DNA of the CDR3 is TGTGCCAGCAGCCAGAGACAGGGTCGGACTGAAGCTTTCTTT. Based on the CDR3 plus reference TRBV7-2 and TRBJ1-1, the full variable domain is GAGVSQSPSNKVTEKGKDVELRCDPISGHTALYWYRQSLGQGLEFLIYFQGNSAPDKSGLPSDRFSAERTGGSVSTLTIQRTQQEDSAVYLCASSQRQGRTEAFFGQGTRLTVV.